This T cell receptor beta chain comes out of a study of blood T cell repertoires in COVID-19. Study-level information: Italy, Spain and the United States were the sources of the convalescent and acute COVID-19 samples. T cells, B-cell-depleted T cells, or PBMCs provided the cDNA or gDNA that served as material.

Trimming cost V 3 bases and J 5 bases, with 17 bases left between them. This CDR3 spans 16 amino acids. CDR1 is MNHEY, CDR2 SMNVEV, per germline (reference sequence). In the authors' workflow: Scientists estimated how many nucleated cells there were by amplifying reference gene primers. Sequenced by immunoSEQ multiplex PCR; TCRdb stores in-frame clones only, minus some. The DNA was the basis for D and trimming; V, J and clone size are from that table. This table holds under 250,000 clones, 80% to 90% found once. Seattle cases were enrolled at active infection and followed longitudinally. The receptor's source is a man in his fifties or sixties with COVID-19, enrolled during active disease. The V and J genes are TRBV27 and TRBJ1-5, with D perhaps matching TRBD1 (6 bases). Source material: peripheral blood. CDR3 region: CASSLGGRREDQPQHF. Here the CDR3 DNA reads TGTGCCAGCAGTTTGGGGGGGCGAAGGGAGGATCAGCCCCAGCATTTT.